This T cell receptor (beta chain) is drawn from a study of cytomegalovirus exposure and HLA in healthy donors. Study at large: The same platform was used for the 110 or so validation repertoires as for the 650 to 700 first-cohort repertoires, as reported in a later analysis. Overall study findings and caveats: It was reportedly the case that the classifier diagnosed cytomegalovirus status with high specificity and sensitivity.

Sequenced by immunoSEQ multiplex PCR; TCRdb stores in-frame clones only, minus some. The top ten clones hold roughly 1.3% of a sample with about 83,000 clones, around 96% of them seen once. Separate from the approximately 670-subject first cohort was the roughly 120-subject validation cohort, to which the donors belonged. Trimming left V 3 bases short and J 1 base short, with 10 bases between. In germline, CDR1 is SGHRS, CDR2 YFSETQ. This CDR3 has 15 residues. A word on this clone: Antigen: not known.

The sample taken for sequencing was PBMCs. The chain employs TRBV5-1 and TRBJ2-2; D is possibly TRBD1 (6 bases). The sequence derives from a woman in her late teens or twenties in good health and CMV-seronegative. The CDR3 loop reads CASSSTTGNTGELFF. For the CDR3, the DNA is TGCGCCAGCAGCTCCACGACAGGGAACACCGGGGAGCTGTTTTTT.